A single sample is the source of the 20 T cell receptor beta chains below, sequenced in a study of OX40 agonist ivuxolimab in advanced cancers. This table comes from immunoSEQ multiplex PCR, and its TCRdb copy is limited to in-frame clones, with some not included. This table holds around 50,000 clones, approximately 80% found once. The material was CD4+ or CD8+ T cells sorted from blood, obtained in a trial of the OX40 agonist ivuxolimab. The receptors were sampled from an adult with an advanced solid tumor such as melanoma, head and neck, liver or kidney cancer.

The V call is TRBV2, the J call TRBJ1-5; TRBD1 might be the D (6 bases). V was cut by 4 bases and J by 4 bases, with 11 bases left in between. Per the germline V gene, CDR1 is SNHLY and CDR2 is FYNNEI. This CDR3 is 14 amino acids long. Here the CDR3 reads CASSGGGLNQPQHF. CDR3 in DNA: TGTGCCAGCAGTGGAGGGGGATTAAATCAGCCCCAGCATTTT.

This clone rates as medium-sized. CDR3 sequence (DNA): TGTGCCAGTAGTATGGGACACCGGGGAGAAGCTTTCTTT. Its translation is CASSMGHRGEAFF. The chain employs TRBV19 and TRBJ1-1, with a possible D match to TRBD1 (6 bases). The CDR3 is 13 residues long. Germline CDR1 reads LNHDA; CDR2 reads SQIVND (reference sequence). Trimming cost V 3 bases and J 8 bases, with 13 bases left between them.

This clone was detected a few times. V is TRBV6-5 and J is TRBJ1-6, with 8 nucleotides matching TRBD1. CDR1 and CDR2 from the germline V gene are MNHEY and SVGAGI. This CDR3 comprises 13 residues. With V trimmed by 6 bases and J by 10 bases, 5 bases remained unmatched. In nucleotides, the CDR3 is TGTGCCAGCAGCGAACAGGGGGTATCACCCCTCCACTTT. Amino acids: CASSEQGVSPLHF.

The J gene is TRBJ2-2, the V gene TRBV6-1, with TRBD2 identical over 7 bases. CDR1 is MNHNS and CDR2 is SASEGT in the germline V gene. The trim removed 8 bases at V and 2 bases at J, leaving 5 bases unmatched. This CDR3 spans 14 amino acids. The CDR3 DNA follows: TGTGCCAGCGGATTGGGACTAAACACCGGGGAGCTGTTTTTT. This translates into CASGLGLNTGELFF.

The chain combines TRBV10-2 with TRBJ2-2; D gene unclear. This CDR3 is 14 amino acids long. CDR1 is WSHSY, CDR2 SAAADI, per germline. Trimming took 3 bases from V and 6 from J, leaving 11 bases between them. CDR3 coding DNA: TGCGCCAGCAGTGATCAAGGGATCGCCGGGGAGCTGTTTTTT. As protein: CASSDQGIAGELFF.

This chain uses TRBV5-1 with TRBJ1-4; D remains unclear. This CDR3 region has 16 residues. Germline V gives CDR1 SGHRS, CDR2 YFSETQ. V was pared by 0 bases and J by 5 bases, with 14 bases between. The CDR3 sequence is CASSLEGGQYNEKLFF. DNA for the CDR3: TGCGCCAGCAGCTTGGAGGGCGGGCAGTACAATGAAAAACTGTTTTTT.

This clone was observed once. This rearrangement joins TRBV9 to TRBJ2-3; D is perhaps TRBD2 (7 bases). Trimming removed 7 bases at V and 2 bases at J, with 11 bases between. The CDR3 covers 13 residues. Germline CDR1 and CDR2: SGDLS and YYNGEE. DNA of the CDR3: TGTGCCAGCGGCGCGGGGGCCACAGATACGCAGTATTTT. It translates to CASGAGATDTQYF.

For this clone: Other DNA sequences in this sample translate to the same CDR3. This chain links TRBV19 with TRBJ1-3, with 8 bases fitting TRBD1. Trimming cost V 6 bases and J 0 bases; bases outside gene matches: 4. Germline CDR1 and CDR2: LNHDA and SQIVND (reference sequence). This CDR3 comprises 15 residues. DNA of the CDR3: TGTGCCAGTAGCAAGACAGGGGACTCTGGAAACACCATATATTTT. This sequence encodes CASSKTGDSGNTIYF.

There are a few counts of this clone. This sequence joins TRBV19 and TRBJ1-5, with TRBD1 identical over 7 bases. J lost 9 bases, V lost 7 bases, and 12 bases had no gene match. This CDR3 spans 14 amino acids. Germline V gives CDR1 LNHDA, CDR2 SQIVND (reference sequence). DNA of the CDR3: TGTGCCAGTATACCACAGGGGACGGGACGGCCCCAGCATTTT. The encoded protein is CASIPQGTGRPQHF.

The CDR3 nucleotides read TGTGCCAGCAGCTTAGCGGGACAGCGTTCTAACTATGGCTACACCTTC. Protein product: CASSLAGQRSNYGYTF. The V gene is TRBV7-8, the J gene TRBJ1-2; 7 bases line up with TRBD1. The length of the CDR3 is 16 residues. V dropped 0 bases and J dropped 0; count of bases not matched to a gene: 4. Germline V CDR1 and CDR2: SGHVS, FQNEAQ.

The chain couples TRBV5-8 to TRBJ1-1; tentative D call: TRBD1 (6 bases). This CDR3 comprises 15 residues. CDR1 SGHTS and CDR2 YDEGEE come from the germline V gene. Deletions cut 0 bases from V and 1 base from J, with 10 bases between. In DNA, the CDR3 is TGTGCCAGCAGCTTGGAAAGGGGGTGGAACACTGAAGCTTTCTTT. It codes for CASSLERGWNTEAFF.

The chain recombines TRBV5-4 with TRBJ1-3; a possible D gene is TRBD1 (5 bases). The germline gives CDR1 SGHNT, CDR2 YYREEE (reference sequence). The CDR3 spans 14 residues. V shed 0 bases and J shed 2 bases, with 6 bases lying between them. This CDR3 is CASSLAGAGNTIYF. The CDR3 DNA follows: TGTGCCAGCAGCTTGGCGGGGGCTGGAAACACCATATATTTT. Full variable domain (missing parts from reference TRBV5-4 and TRBJ1-3): ETGVTQSPTHLIKTRGQQVTLRCSSQSGHNTVSWYQQALGQGPQFIFQYYREEENGRGNFPPRFSGLQFPNYSSELNVNALELDDSALYLCASSLAGAGNTIYFGEGSWLTVV.

This sequence joins TRBV11-2 and TRBJ2-3, with D possibly TRBD1 on 5 matching bases. CDR1 and CDR2 (germline): SGHAT, FQNNGV. The ends were cut back, 0 bases at V and 3 bases at J, with 19 bases in the middle. This CDR3 is built from 18 residues. CDR3 nucleotide sequence: TGTGCCAGCAGCTTAGATCTTCAACACCAGGGTAGGACAGATACGCAGTATTTT. Translation gives CASSLDLQHQGRTDTQYF.

The gene calls are TRBV5-6 and TRBJ1-1; a possible D gene is TRBD1 (5 bases). V lost 4 bases, J lost 7 bases, and 14 bases lay in between. Germline assignment: CDR1 SGHDT and CDR2 YYEEEE. This CDR3 is 13 amino acids long. The CDR3 sequence is CASSPISDSEAFF. CDR3 coding DNA: TGTGCCAGCAGCCCCATTAGCGACAGTGAAGCTTTCTTT.

The chain couples TRBV19 to TRBJ2-3; 12 nucleotides align to TRBD2. CDR3 length: 19 amino acids. Germline values: CDR1 LNHDA, CDR2 SQIVND (reference sequence). After removal of 4 bases from V and 0 bases from J, the junction contained 11 bases not matched to a gene. CDR3 in amino acids: CASSTHTSGGHPSTDTQYF. For the CDR3, the DNA is TGTGCCAGTAGTACACACACTAGCGGGGGGCATCCTAGCACAGATACGCAGTATTTT.

The chain carries TRBV4-1 and TRBJ2-3; the match to TRBD2 covers 12 bases. The CDR3 is 16 residues long. V shed 4 bases, J shed 7 bases, and the junction held 9 bases outside the gene matches. Germline V gene sequence: CDR1 MGHRA, CDR2 YSYEKL. CDR3 in amino acids: CASSRGLAGRGNTQYF. The DNA of the CDR3 is TGCGCCAGCAGCCGAGGACTAGCGGGGAGGGGGAATACGCAGTATTTT.

This clone has more than one count but fewer than ten. The V gene is TRBV6-6, the J gene TRBJ2-3; the D gene could be TRBD1 or TRBD2 (6 bases each). This CDR3 has 16 residues. The V and J ends lost 2 bases and 4 bases respectively, with 16 bases between them. The germline V gene has CDR1 MNHNY and CDR2 SVGAGI (reference sequence). Here the CDR3 reads CASSYGGTSSSDTQYF. CDR3 nucleotides: TGTGCCAGCAGTTACGGAGGGACATCGTCCTCAGATACGCAGTATTTT.

This sequence joins TRBV4-2 and TRBJ2-3; 11 bases are shared with TRBD2. This CDR3 contains 15 residues. The germline V gene encodes CDR1 LGHNA and CDR2 YNFKEQ. V was pared by 3 bases and J by 4 bases, with 3 bases of the junction left unmatched. The chain's CDR3 is CASSQIAGGPDTQYF. The CDR3 DNA follows: TGTGCCAGCAGCCAGATAGCGGGGGGGCCAGATACGCAGTATTTT.

J is TRBJ2-3 and V is TRBV15; no reliable D call. Germline CDR1 and CDR2: LNHNV and YYDKDF (reference sequence). Trimming took off 0 bases at V and 2 bases at J, with 12 bases between the two ends. The CDR3 runs to 16 residues. CDR3 nucleotide sequence: TGTGCCACCAGCAGAGATCTGGACGGACCCACAGATACGCAGTATTTT. It codes for CATSRDLDGPTDTQYF.

The genes are TRBV27 and TRBJ2-5; tentative D call: TRBD1 (5 bases). The germline CDR1 and CDR2 sequences are MNHEY and SMNVEV (reference sequence). Trimming stripped 3 bases from V and 1 base from J, with 12 bases between. The CDR3 loop spans 15 amino acids. For the CDR3, the DNA is TGTGCCAGCAGTTTGAACGTGGGGCGCCAAGAGACCCAGTACTTC. This codes for CASSLNVGRQETQYF.